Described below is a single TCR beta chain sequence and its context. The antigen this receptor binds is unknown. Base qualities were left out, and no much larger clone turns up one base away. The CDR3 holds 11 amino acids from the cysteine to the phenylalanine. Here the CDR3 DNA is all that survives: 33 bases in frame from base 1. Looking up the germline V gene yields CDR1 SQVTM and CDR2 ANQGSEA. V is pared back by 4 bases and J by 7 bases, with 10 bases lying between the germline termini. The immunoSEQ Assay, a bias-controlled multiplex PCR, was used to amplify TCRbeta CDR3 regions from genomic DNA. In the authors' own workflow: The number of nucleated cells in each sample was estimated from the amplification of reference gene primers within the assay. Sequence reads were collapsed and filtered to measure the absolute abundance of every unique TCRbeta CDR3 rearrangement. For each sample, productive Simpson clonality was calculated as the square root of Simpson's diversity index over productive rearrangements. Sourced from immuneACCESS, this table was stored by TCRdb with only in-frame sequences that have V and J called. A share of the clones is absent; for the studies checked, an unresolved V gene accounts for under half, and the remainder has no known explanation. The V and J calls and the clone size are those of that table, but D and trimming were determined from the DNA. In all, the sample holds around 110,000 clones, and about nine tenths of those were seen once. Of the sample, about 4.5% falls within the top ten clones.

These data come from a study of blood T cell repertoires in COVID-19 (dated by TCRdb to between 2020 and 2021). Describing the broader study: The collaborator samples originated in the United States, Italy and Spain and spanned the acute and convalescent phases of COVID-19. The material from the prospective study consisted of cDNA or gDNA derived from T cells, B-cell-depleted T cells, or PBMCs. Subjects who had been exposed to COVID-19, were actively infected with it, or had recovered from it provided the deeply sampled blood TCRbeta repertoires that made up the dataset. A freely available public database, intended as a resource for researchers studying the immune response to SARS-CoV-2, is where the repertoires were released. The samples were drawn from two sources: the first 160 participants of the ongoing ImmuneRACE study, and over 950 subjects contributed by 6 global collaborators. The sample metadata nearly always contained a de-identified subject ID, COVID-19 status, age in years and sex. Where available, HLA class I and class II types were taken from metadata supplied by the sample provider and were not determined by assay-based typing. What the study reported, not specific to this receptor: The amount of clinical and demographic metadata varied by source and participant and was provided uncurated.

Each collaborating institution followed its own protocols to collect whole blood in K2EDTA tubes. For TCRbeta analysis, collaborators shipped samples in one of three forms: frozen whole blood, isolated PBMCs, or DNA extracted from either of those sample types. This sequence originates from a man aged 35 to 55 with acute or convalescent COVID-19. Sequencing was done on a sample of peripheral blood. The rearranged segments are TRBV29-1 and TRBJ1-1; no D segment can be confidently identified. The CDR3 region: CSVGWEGEAFF. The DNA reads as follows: TGCAGCGTTGGCTGGGAGGGTGAAGCTTTCTTT. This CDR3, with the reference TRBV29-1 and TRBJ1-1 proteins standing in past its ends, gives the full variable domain SAVISQKPSRDICQRGTSLTIQCQVDSQVTMMFWYRQQPGQSLTLIATANQGSEATYESGFVIDKFPISRPNLTFSTLTVSNMSPEDSSIYLCSVGWEGEAFFGQGTRLTVV.